The 30 T cell receptor beta chains below were found in one sample sequenced in a study of blood T cells in healthy people across ages (dated by TCRdb to between 2015 and 2017). Libraries were built with 5' RACE. The sample was run on an Illumina HiSeq 2500. The second PCR ran for about 7 to 11 cycles and used a J-beta primer mix along with a sample-barcoded 5' primer. TCRdb itself trimmed the public reads at Q25 with fastp, ran MiXCR and retained productive beta chains. Every entry covers one CDR3 protein and lists the most common genes and DNA from its rows. The sample table lists about 1.4 million distinct CDR3 sequences, roughly 60% of them with a count of one. The ten largest clonotypes hold approximately 7% of the sample. The sequencing sample was made of blood. Receptors were obtained from a man aged 18 to 29 in good health.

V gene TRBV24-1 combines with J gene TRBJ2-1; a weak D match, TRBD2 (5 bases). Germline V gene data show CDR1 as KGHDR and CDR2 as SFDVKD. The CDR3 covers 16 residues. V dropped 2 bases and J dropped 0 bases, with 10 bases sitting between them. The CDR3 loop reads CATSDSLGSSYNEQFF. DNA of the CDR3: TGTGCCACCAGTGATTCATTGGGGAGCTCCTACAATGAGCAGTTCTTC.

This clonotype occurred a few times. V gene TRBV7-2 combines with J gene TRBJ1-5; possible D gene TRBD1, 6 bases. There are 16 residues in the CDR3. The V gene lost 2 bases and the J gene lost 3 bases, with 14 bases spanning the gap. CDR1 is SGHTA, CDR2 FQGNSA, per germline. CDR3 in DNA: TGTGCCAGCAGCTTATTCGGGGGCGGCGTCAATCAGCCCCAGCATTTT. This encodes CASSLFGGGVNQPQHF.

This clonotype was seen once. The J gene is TRBJ2-5, the V gene TRBV12-3 or TRBV12-4; D gene unclear. The tail of the sequence fits TRBJ2-7 better, so the J call may be wrong. The CDR3 is 12 residues long. CDR3 DNA sequence: TGTGCCAGCAGTCTAACCTTTGACGAGCAGTACTTC. Encoded protein: CASSLTFDEQYF.

V gene TRBV6-2 or TRBV6-3 combines with J gene TRBJ1-5; TRBD1 is a possible D gene (5 bases). The V end was cut by 2 bases, the J end by 8 bases, with 13 bases between. Germline V gene data show CDR1 as MNHEY and CDR2 as SVGEGT. This CDR3 spans 14 amino acids. CDR3 nucleotides: TGTGCCAGCAGTTACAGAGTCAGGGAGGAGCCCCAGCATTTT. Translation gives CASSYRVREEPQHF.

This sequence joins TRBV5-1 and TRBJ1-6; 9 bases map to TRBD1. The trim removed 9 bases at V and 8 bases at J, leaving 9 bases unmatched. Germline V lookup: CDR1 SGHRS, CDR2 YFSETQ. This CDR3 comprises 14 residues. As DNA, the CDR3 is TGCGCCACCTCCTGGGACAGGGAACATTCACCCCTCCACTTT. It specifies CATSWDREHSPLHF. Full variable domain (missing parts from reference TRBV5-1 and TRBJ1-6): KAGVTQTPRYLIKTRGQQVTLSCSPISGHRSVSWYQQTPGQGLQFLFEYFSETQRNKGNFPGRFSGRQFSNSRSEMNVSTLELGDSALYLCATSWDREHSPLHFGNGTRLTVT.

As concerns this clonotype: A junction boundary mismatches the germline segment, possibly from a read error. The chain links TRBV12-3 or TRBV12-4 to TRBJ2-3, with 9 nucleotides matching TRBD2. This CDR3 has 15 amino acids. CDR3 DNA sequence: TGTGCCAGCAGTGCCGCGGGGGGGCCAGGAGATACGGAGTATTTT. Protein sequence: CASSAAGGPGDTEYF.

The CDR3 loop reads CASSQVQTGGREQYF. The CDR3, as DNA: TGCGCCAGCAGCCAAGTTCAGACAGGGGGCCGAGAGCAGTACTTC. The chain employs TRBV4-1 and TRBJ2-7, with 10 bases lining up with TRBD1. J lost 7 bases, V lost 1 base, and 7 bases had no gene match. The CDR3 totals 15 residues. Germline values: CDR1 MGHRA, CDR2 YSYEKL.

The gene calls are TRBV20-1 and TRBJ2-1; 7 bases align to TRBD2. Germline V CDR1 and CDR2: DFQATT, SNEGSKA (reference sequence). After removal of 3 bases from V and 2 bases from J, the junction contained 10 bases not matched to a gene. The CDR3 loop spans 16 amino acids. This CDR3 reads CSARAPASGAYNEQFF. For the CDR3, the DNA is TGCAGTGCTAGGGCCCCGGCTAGCGGAGCCTACAATGAGCAGTTCTTC.

This clonotype has just a few counts. V is TRBV15 and J is TRBJ1-6; the D gene is possibly TRBD1 (6 bases). Germline CDR1 and CDR2: LNHNV and YYDKDF (reference sequence). The CDR3 loop spans 14 amino acids. With 7 bases removed from V and 13 bases from J, the gap between germline ends came to 20 bases. The CDR3 loop is CATMRGQGAQPLHF. The DNA of the CDR3 is TGTGCCACCATGCGGGGACAAGGGGCTCAGCCCCTCCACTTT.

The rearrangement joins TRBV19 to TRBJ2-7; 11 bases map to TRBD2. CDR1 is LNHDA and CDR2 is SQIVND in the germline V gene (reference sequence). The J segment lost 2 bases and the V segment lost 0 bases, leaving 6 bases of the junction unmatched. The CDR3 length is 17 residues. The CDR3 region has the DNA TGTGCCAGTAGTATAGATCCCCCTAGCGGGGGGACCTACGAGCAGTACTTC. Its translation is CASSIDPPSGGTYEQYF. Filled out from reference TRBV19 and TRBJ2-7, the complete variable domain reads DGGITQSPKYLFRKEGQNVTLSCEQNLNHDAMYWYRQDPGQGLRLIYYSQIVNDFQKGDIAEGYSVSREKKESFPLTVTSAQKNPTAFYLCASSIDPPSGGTYEQYFGPGTRLTVT.

This rearrangement joins TRBV15 to TRBJ2-4; D ambiguous. Trimming pared 5 bases from V and 5 bases from J, leaving 10 bases between. CDR1 LNHNV and CDR2 YYDKDF come from the germline V gene (reference sequence). CDR3 length: 13 residues. CDR3 protein: CATSARTENIQYF. DNA for the CDR3: TGTGCCACCAGCGCCCGGACCGAAAACATTCAGTACTTC.

V is TRBV20-1 and J is TRBJ2-5; tentatively, D is TRBD2 (6 bases). V lost 6 bases, J lost 11 bases, and 28 bases lay in between. This CDR3 has 15 amino acids. The germline V gene has CDR1 DFQATT and CDR2 SNEGSKA (reference sequence). This CDR3 is CSANPGTGAYNEQYF. CDR3 DNA sequence: TGCAGTGCAAACCCCGGGACTGGCGCCTACAATGAGCAGTACTTC.

This clonotype was seen just once. This sequence joins TRBV4-1 and TRBJ2-7, with 7 bases identical to TRBD2. TRBJ2-5 explains the end of the DNA better; the J call may be wrong. Germline V gene lookup returns CDR1 MGHRA and CDR2 YSYEKL. CDR3 size: 14 residues. Here the CDR3 reads CASSQGSGTETQYF. The CDR3 bases are TGCGCCAGCAGCCAAGGGAGCGGGACAGAGACCCAGTACTTC.

The rearrangement uses TRBV6-2 or TRBV6-3 and TRBJ2-5, with D uncertain. This CDR3 contains 14 residues. Trimming removed 6 bases at V and 5 bases at J, with 16 bases between. Germline values: CDR1 MNHEY, CDR2 SVGEGT. CDR3 bases: TGTGCCAGCAGGGAACTCCCCGGCTATGAGACCCAGTACTTC. As protein: CASRELPGYETQYF.

The V and J genes are TRBV4-3 and TRBJ2-1, with 9 bases aligning to TRBD1. J lost 9 bases, V lost 2 bases, and 5 bases had no gene match. The CDR3 loop spans 14 amino acids. Germline CDR1 reads LGHNA; CDR2 reads YSLEER. The DNA of the CDR3 is TGCGCCAGCAGCCAATACAGGGGGCGCGGTGAGCAGTTCTTC. As protein: CASSQYRGRGEQFF.

This clonotype has just a few counts. The chain combines TRBV13 with TRBJ2-5; 8 bases are a match to TRBD1. Germline V gives CDR1 PRHDT, CDR2 FYEKMQ (reference sequence). With V trimmed by 5 bases and J by 5 bases, 4 bases remained unmatched. The CDR3 loop spans 13 amino acids. CDR3 loop: CASSQDRAETQYF. The CDR3 DNA is TGTGCCAGCAGCCAGGACAGGGCGGAGACCCAGTACTTC.

The chain joins TRBV7-2 to TRBJ2-3; D possibly corresponds to TRBD1 (7 bases). The CDR3 totals 18 residues. Deletions cut 5 bases from V and 2 bases from J, with 23 bases between. Germline V lookup: CDR1 SGHTA, CDR2 FQGNSA. CDR3 DNA: TGTGCCAGCAGCCTAGTAGGCCACGGCGGGACAGACACAGATACGCAGTATTTT. It is translated as CASSLVGHGGTDTDTQYF. Full variable domain (outside the CDR3, taken from reference TRBV7-2 and TRBJ2-3): GAGVSQSPSNKVTEKGKDVELRCDPISGHTALYWYRQSLGQGLEFLIYFQGNSAPDKSGLPSDRFSAERTGGSVSTLTIQRTQQEDSAVYLCASSLVGHGGTDTDTQYFGPGTRLTVL.

This rearrangement joins TRBV4-1 to TRBJ2-1, with 9 bases that match TRBD1. CDR1 MGHRA and CDR2 YSYEKL come from the germline V gene. The CDR3 totals 13 residues. The junction had 3 bases not matched to a gene; V was cut back by 2 bases and J by 10 bases. CDR3: CASSQPTGGEQFF. DNA for the CDR3: TGCGCCAGCAGCCAACCTACAGGGGGCGAGCAGTTCTTC.

The V and J genes are TRBV11-2 and TRBJ1-1; D call uncertain. V lost 5 bases and J lost 7, with 8 bases in between. Germline CDR1 and CDR2: SGHAT and FQNNGV. CDR3 size: 11 residues. CDR3 sequence: CASSPQVEAFF. Here the CDR3 DNA reads TGTGCCAGCAGCCCCCAGGTTGAAGCTTTCTTT.

There are a few counts of this clonotype. Relative to the germline gene, one junction end is altered; a read error may explain this. This chain uses TRBV15 with TRBJ2-7; the D gene is possibly TRBD2 (6 bases). Germline CDR1 LNHNV, CDR2 YYDKDF (reference sequence). CDR3 size: 15 residues. CDR3 sequence: CATSREGRTDYEQYF. DNA for the CDR3: TGTGCCACCAGCAGGGAGGGGCGGACCGACTACGAGCAGTACTTT. Full variable domain (outside the CDR3, taken from reference TRBV15 and TRBJ2-7): DAMVIQNPRYQVTQFGKPVTLSCSQTLNHNVMYWYQQKSSQAPKLLFHYYDKDFNNEADTPDNFQSRRPNTSFCFLDIRSPGLGDTAMYLCATSREGRTDYEQYFGPGTRLTVT.

The V and J genes are TRBV28 and TRBJ2-3; 7 nucleotides match TRBD2. This CDR3 is 14 amino acids long. Unmatched junction bases numbered 6, after V lost 6 bases and J lost 3 bases. Per the germline V gene, CDR1 is MDHEN and CDR2 is SYDVKM. CDR3 amino acids: CASRGGSLTDTQYF. The DNA of the CDR3 is TGTGCCAGCAGGGGGGGGAGCTTGACAGATACGCAGTATTTT.

This chain uses TRBV20-1 with TRBJ2-7; D uncertain. This CDR3 is 14 amino acids long. Trimming pared 0 bases from V and 1 base from J, leaving 10 bases between. Germline V gene data show CDR1 as DFQATT and CDR2 as SNEGSKA (reference sequence). CDR3 nucleotides: TGCAGTGCTAGAGATCAACCGAATTCCTACGAGCAGTACTTC. It translates to CSARDQPNSYEQYF.

This chain links TRBV12-5 with TRBJ2-1; maybe TRBD1 (5 bases). The ends were cut back, 3 bases at V and 2 bases at J, with 17 bases in the middle. CDR1 is LGHNT, CDR2 FRNRAP, per germline. The CDR3 has 17 amino acids. CDR3 in amino acids: CASGFFKGPNTYNEQFF. The CDR3 bases are TGTGCTAGTGGTTTTTTTAAGGGGCCGAATACCTACAATGAGCAGTTCTTC.

The rearrangement joins TRBV20-1 to TRBJ2-1; 11 bases map to TRBD2. With V trimmed by 3 bases and J by 10 bases, 8 bases remained unmatched. The CDR3 runs 14 residues. In germline, CDR1 is DFQATT, CDR2 SNEGSKA (reference sequence). CDR3 bases: TGCAGTGCTAGTGGGCCGGGACTAGCGGCGGAGCAGTTCTTC. Translation: CSASGPGLAAEQFF.

Details on this clonotype: This may be a read error: a much more frequent sequence differs by one nucleotide. V gene TRBV11-1 combines with J gene TRBJ2-1, with 8 bases aligning to TRBD2. Trimming at V came to 2 bases and at J to 7 bases, leaving 10 bases not matched to a gene. The CDR3 extends over 16 amino acids. The germline CDR1 and CDR2 sequences are SGHAT and FQDESV (reference sequence). CDR3 nucleotides: TGTGCCAGCAGCTTAAGAGGACGAGCGGGAGATAATGAGCAGTTCTTC. Translation gives CASSLRGRAGDNEQFF. Full variable domain (missing parts from reference TRBV11-1 and TRBJ2-1): EAEVAQSPRYKITEKSQAVAFWCDPISGHATLYWYRQILGQGPELLVQFQDESVVDDSQLPKDRFSAERLKGVDSTLKIQPAELGDSAMYLCASSLRGRAGDNEQFFGPGTRLTVL.

This clonotype appeared a few times. The chain combines TRBV29-1 with TRBJ1-2; no clear D. This CDR3 is 16 amino acids long. Between the trimmed V and J ends, which lost 3 bases and 3 bases, there was a span of 20 bases. Germline CDR1 and CDR2: SQVTM and ANQGSEA. The CDR3 spells CSVDLTATSPDYGYTF. In nucleotides, the CDR3 is TGCAGCGTTGATCTGACCGCAACTAGTCCTGACTATGGCTACACCTTC. Together with reference TRBV29-1 and TRBJ1-2, the CDR3 gives the full variable domain: SAVISQKPSRDICQRGTSLTIQCQVDSQVTMMFWYRQQPGQSLTLIATANQGSEATYESGFVIDKFPISRPNLTFSTLTVSNMSPEDSSIYLCSVDLTATSPDYGYTFGSGTRLTVV.

The rearrangement links TRBV5-8 to TRBJ2-5, with TRBD2 as a possible D gene (5 bases). The germline V gene has CDR1 SGHTS and CDR2 YDEGEE. There are 12 residues in the CDR3. With 4 bases removed from V and 12 bases from J, the gap between germline ends came to 16 bases. CDR3 loop: CASSPGLTLEYF. CDR3 bases: TGTGCCAGCAGCCCGGGGTTGACCCTCGAGTACTTC.

The V gene is TRBV29-1, the J gene TRBJ2-1; D might be TRBD2 (6 bases). The CDR3 has 12 residues. The V gene lost 5 bases and the J gene lost 7 bases, with 12 bases spanning the gap. Germline CDR1 is SQVTM and CDR2 is ANQGSEA. The CDR3 DNA reads as TGCAGCGTTCGCCTGGAGGGGAATGAGCAGTTCTTC. Encoded protein: CSVRLEGNEQFF.

V usage is TRBV21-1 and J usage is TRBJ2-3; TRBD1, the table's D call, was not compared with the DNA. TRBV21-1 is marked as a pseudogene. The CDR3 spans 14 residues. The CDR3 sequence is CASSKDRVTDTQYF. The CDR3 DNA reads TGTGCCAGCAGCAAAGACAGGGTCACAGATACGCAGTATTTT.

This clonotype was seen just once. V is TRBV20-1 and J is TRBJ2-3; possible D gene TRBD1, 6 bases. The length of the CDR3 is 18 residues. Between the trimmed V and J ends, which lost 6 bases and 1 base, there was a span of 26 bases. The germline V gene encodes CDR1 DFQATT and CDR2 SNEGSKA (reference sequence). CDR3 sequence (DNA): TGCAGTGCCATATCCGACAGAATGGACAGTTTTGGCACAGATACGCAGTATTTT. Protein: CSAISDRMDSFGTDTQYF.